These T cell receptor beta chains were read from a single sample in a study of T cells in Graves' hyperthyroidism and ophthalmopathy. TCRdb fed the multiplex PCR reads into MiXCR, producing one record per CDR3 protein. The table lists around 530,000 distinct CDR3 sequences, approximately 17% of them singletons. Material: blood. These TCRs come from a young woman with Graves' ophthalmopathy. The CDR3 runs from the conserved cysteine through the conserved F or W. A D gene is named only where the DNA matches it firmly. Size is omitted from some rows. Given values are once, few, many or a class for expanded clones.

TRBV20-1	few	TRBJ1-2	13	NA	CSAKGTENYGYTF	TGCAGTGCCAAAGGGACCGAAAACTATGGCTACACCTTC
TRBV2	many	TRBJ2-1	15	TRBD1	CASSEEGASYNEQFF	TGTGCCAGCAGTGAAGAGGGGGCCTCCTACAATGAGCAGTTCTTC
TRBV20-1	few	TRBJ1-3	13	NA	CSASSGAGNTIYF	TGCAGTGCTAGTTCGGGGGCTGGAAACACCATATATTTT
TRBV12-3/TRBV12-4	many	TRBJ1-2	15	TRBD1	CASSLTVTGGNGYTF	TGTGCCAGCAGTTTAACCGTGACAGGGGGGAATGGCTACACCTTC
TRBV4-3	many	TRBJ2-5	16	TRBD2	CASSQASGRNQETQYF	TGCGCCAGCAGCCAGGCTAGCGGGAGGAATCAAGAGACCCAGTACTTC
TRBV6-2/TRBV6-3	many	TRBJ1-5	16	NA	CASSYAAANSNQPQHF	TGTGCCAGCAGTTACGCGGCCGCGAATAGCAATCAGCCCCAGCATTTT
TRBV30	many	TRBJ1-2	12	NA	CAWSPGPNGYTF	TGTGCCTGGAGTCCCGGTCCAAATGGCTACACCTTC
TRBV28	few	TRBJ2-1	16	NA	CASSWTYRETYNEQFF	TGTGCCAGCAGTTGGACCTACCGGGAGACCTACAATGAGCAGTTCTTC
TRBV15	NA	TRBJ2-5	13	NA	CATSKGQWETQYF	TGTGCCACCAGCAAGGGACAATGGGAGACCCAGTACTTC
TRBV7-9	many	TRBJ2-5	17	NA	CASSPLFGGGQGETQYF	TGTGCCAGCAGTCCCCTTTTTGGGGGAGGCCAGGGGGAGACCCAGTACTTC
TRBV5-1	NA	TRBJ2-3	16	NA	CASSLGGTLSTDTQYF	TGCGCCAGCAGCTTGGGCGGCACCCTTAGCACAGATACGCAGTATTTT